One and the same sample provided the 6 T cell receptor beta chains below, sequenced in a study of T cell responses to AZD1222 COVID-19 vaccine. The method was immunoSEQ multiplex PCR; TCRdb's version includes in-frame clones alone and lacks a portion of them. The sample records approximately 80,000 clones, roughly 88% being singletons. The starting material was peripheral blood, obtained 28 days after the second AZD1222 dose. All receptors derive from an adult who received the AZD1222 COVID-19 vaccine.

CDR3: CASSPPSGGPDTQYF. CDR3 coding DNA: TGTGCCAGCTCACCGCCCAGCGGGGGGCCAGATACGCAGTATTTT. The rearrangement uses TRBV18 and TRBJ2-3, with TRBD2 matching 9 bases. CDR3 length: 15 residues. In germline, CDR1 is KGHSH, CDR2 LQKENI. The V segment lost 3 bases and the J segment 4 bases; nucleotides outside the gene matches: 5.

This chain joins TRBV28 and TRBJ2-3; D gene ambiguous. V lost 4 bases to trimming and J lost 3 bases, with 5 bases between them. The germline gives CDR1 MDHEN, CDR2 SYDVKM. The CDR3 spans 12 residues. The CDR3 coding sequence is TGTGCCAGCAGTTCCCCTACAGATACGCAGTATTTT. Translated, it gives CASSSPTDTQYF. Variable domain in full (rest from reference TRBV28 and TRBJ2-3): DVKVTQSSRYLVKRTGEKVFLECVQDMDHENMFWYRQDPGLGLRLIYFSYDVKMKEKGDIPEGYSVSREKKERFSLILESASTNQTSMYLCASSSPTDTQYFGPGTRLTVL.

The V and J genes are TRBV4-2 and TRBJ1-3; no firm D call. V was trimmed by 0 bases and J by 3 bases, leaving 12 bases between them. The CDR3 covers 16 residues. From germline, CDR1 is LGHNA and CDR2 YNFKEQ. The CDR3 spells CASSQEENFFGNTIYF. The CDR3 coding sequence is TGTGCCAGCAGCCAAGAGGAGAATTTCTTTGGAAACACCATATATTTT.

This clone was seen more than once but under ten times. The chain carries TRBV28 and TRBJ2-7; tentatively, D is TRBD2 (6 bases). Germline values: CDR1 MDHEN, CDR2 SYDVKM. Trimming left V 4 bases short and J 0 bases short, with 10 bases between. CDR3 size: 14 residues. The CDR3 DNA reads TGTGCCAGCAGTTCTAGCGAGAGCTCCTACGAGCAGTACTTC. Its protein is CASSSSESSYEQYF.

This chain uses TRBV7-2 with TRBJ1-5; D not certain. The CDR3 is 15 residues long. V gave up 2 bases and J gave up 3 bases, with 11 bases separating them. Germline V gene sequence: CDR1 SGHTA, CDR2 FQGNSA. CDR3 nucleotide sequence: TGTGCCAGCAGCTTAATGGGTAGGGACAATCAGCCCCAGCATTTT. Protein product: CASSLMGRDNQPQHF.

The chain combines TRBV7-3 with TRBJ1-1, with TRBD1 matching over 10 bases. Germline V gives CDR1 SGHTA, CDR2 FQGTGA. V was clipped by 0 bases and J by 1 base; unmatched bases: 11. The CDR3 extends over 19 amino acids. This chain's CDR3 is CASSLTAGTGDLRNTEAFF. CDR3 nucleotide sequence: TGTGCCAGCAGCTTAACTGCCGGGACAGGGGACCTCAGGAACACTGAAGCTTTCTTT.